One TCR beta chain is described in this entry. This entry belongs to a study of early T cells in non-severe SARS-CoV-2 infection. Study in general: Sequenced material consisted of bulk RNA (from unsorted whole blood), and chains were unpaired.

Attachment of unique molecular identifiers to individual cDNA molecules was performed. MiXCR, applied by TCRdb to the 5' RACE reads, yields one record per CDR3 protein. The sample lists over 100,000 distinct CDR3 sequences; roughly 13% were seen once. V lost 4 bases and J lost 7, with 8 bases in between. This CDR3 has 12 residues. Germline CDR1 reads LNHDA; CDR2 reads SQIVND (reference sequence). Sequencing was performed on whole blood. V usage is TRBV19 and J usage is TRBJ2-1, with D unclear. The sequence was collected from an adult who was a healthcare worker with PCR-confirmed SARS-CoV-2 infection or an uninfected control (not recorded which). CDR3 protein: CASSTPGNEQFF. CDR3 bases: TGTGCCAGTAGTACCCCCGGGAATGAGCAGTTCTTC.